A single TCR delta chain is shown here with its context. This entry comes from a study of gamma-delta chains in newborns, infants, children. In the study overall: Polyclonal expansion of innate γδ T cells after birth follows microbial exposure.

V was pared by 0 bases and J by 1 base, with 27 bases between. This CDR3 comprises 21 residues. The germline V gene encodes CDR1 TSWWSYY and CDR2 QGS. TCRdb called clones from the reads again using CATT. The sample gives about 8,300 delta-chain clones, around 1.6% of which show up once; approximately 8.3% is in the top ten. This sequence originates from a child who was a newborn, infant or young child, either healthy, febrile or measles-vaccinated (not recorded which). What was sequenced was blood. The chain employs TRDV1 and TRDJ1; D is perhaps TRDD3 (10 bases). The CDR3 here is CALGELVRLPTWGILTDKLIF. The CDR3 DNA reads as TGTGCTCTTGGGGAACTCGTGCGCCTTCCTACGTGGGGGATACTCACCGATAAACTCATCTTT.